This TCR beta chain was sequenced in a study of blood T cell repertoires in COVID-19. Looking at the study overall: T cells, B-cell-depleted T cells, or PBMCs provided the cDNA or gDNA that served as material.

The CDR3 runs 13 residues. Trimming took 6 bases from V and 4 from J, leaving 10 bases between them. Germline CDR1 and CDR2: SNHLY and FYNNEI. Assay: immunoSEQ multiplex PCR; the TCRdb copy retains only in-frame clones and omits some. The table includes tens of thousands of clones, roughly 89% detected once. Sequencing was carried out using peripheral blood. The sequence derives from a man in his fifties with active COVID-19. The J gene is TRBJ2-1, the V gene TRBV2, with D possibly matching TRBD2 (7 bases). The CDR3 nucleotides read TGTGCCAGCAGGGGGGGGGCTTACAATGAGCAGTTCTTC. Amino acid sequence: CASRGGAYNEQFF.